This T cell receptor beta chain was profiled in a study of cytotoxic CD8 clonotypes in ibrutinib-treated CLL. Study overall: Overall, about 25 responses were partial and 2 complete; following median about 70 months, about 15 patients stayed remitted and 12 progressed.

Target depth was 1 in 200,000 to 1 in 1 million T cells, about 10x per clonotype. Assay used: immunoSEQ multiplex PCR; TCRdb lists only in-frame clones, some missing. The data contain roughly 330,000 clones, around 66% of them singletons. The germline V gene encodes CDR1 SEHNR and CDR2 FQNEAQ (reference sequence). V was cut by 1 base and J by 2 bases, with 7 bases left in between. The CDR3 has 14 residues. The sequencing used PBMCs, collected after 36 months of ibrutinib treatment. This sequence originates from a human donor with chronic lymphocytic leukemia. The chain joins TRBV7-9 to TRBJ2-3, with D unclear. CDR3 amino acids: CASSLVGPTDTQYF. The CDR3 DNA sequence: TGTGCCAGCAGCTTAGTAGGCCCCACAGATACGCAGTATTTT.